Below are 23 T cell receptor beta chains sequenced from a single sample in a study of cytomegalovirus exposure and HLA in healthy donors. 13 Jbeta primers and 60 Vbeta primers were used for the PCR. This table comes from immunoSEQ multiplex PCR, and its TCRdb copy is limited to in-frame clones, with some not included. The repertoire holds roughly 130,000 clones, with more than 80% as singletons. The specimen sequenced was PBMCs. These receptors all come from a middle-aged man in good health and CMV-seronegative.

This clone was picked up a small number of times. The chain links TRBV6-1 to TRBJ1-1; D is perhaps TRBD1 (6 bases). This CDR3 is built from 13 residues. Germline lookup yields CDR1 MNHNS and CDR2 SASEGT. V shed 6 bases and J shed 5 bases, with 13 bases lying between them. The CDR3 loop is CASSATGLTEAFF. CDR3 bases: TGTGCCAGCAGCGCGACAGGCCTTACTGAAGCTTTCTTT.

This clone was seen only a few times. The chain uses TRBV2 and TRBJ2-2, with TRBD1 matching 8 bases. V lost 3 bases, J lost 6 bases, and 12 bases stayed unmatched. The CDR3 length is 17 residues. The germline CDR1 and CDR2 sequences are SNHLY and FYNNEI. CDR3 in amino acids: CASSDSPRTGPSGELFF. DNA for the CDR3: TGTGCCAGCAGTGATTCGCCCCGGACAGGGCCTTCCGGGGAGCTGTTTTTT. The whole variable domain, filled in from reference TRBV2 and TRBJ2-2, reads EPEVTQTPSHQVTQMGQEVILRCVPISNHLYFYWYRQILGQKVEFLVSFYNNEISEKSEIFDDQFSVERPDGSNFTLKIRSTKLEDSAMYFCASSDSPRTGPSGELFFGEGSRLTVL.

The chain carries TRBV15 and TRBJ1-1, with D maybe TRBD1 (6 bases). Per germline, CDR1 LNHNV and CDR2 YYDKDF (reference sequence). Trimming pared 4 bases from V and 3 bases from J, leaving 12 bases between. The CDR3 has 14 residues. The CDR3 sequence is CATSTGSGDTEAFF. CDR3 DNA sequence: TGTGCCACCAGCACCGGGTCAGGGGACACTGAAGCTTTCTTT.

The chain couples TRBV30 to TRBJ2-3, with D possibly TRBD2 on 5 matching bases. The germline V gene encodes CDR1 GTSNPN and CDR2 SVGIG (reference sequence). V lost 0 bases and J 4 bases, leaving 11 bases between the germline ends. This CDR3 has 14 amino acids. CDR3 in DNA: TGTGCCTGGAGTGTTGGTGGGAGCTCAGATACGCAGTATTTT. Its protein product is CAWSVGGSSDTQYF.

The V gene is TRBV5-1, the J gene TRBJ1-1; 8 nucleotides agree with TRBD1. With 1 base clipped from V and 8 bases from J, the junction kept 7 bases outside the gene matches. The CDR3 has 14 residues. Germline V CDR1 and CDR2: SGHRS, YFSETQ. The CDR3 loop is CASSLRQGNQEAFF. CDR3 bases: TGCGCCAGCAGCTTGCGACAGGGGAATCAAGAAGCTTTCTTT. Supplemented by reference TRBV5-1 and TRBJ1-1, the full variable domain reads KAGVTQTPRYLIKTRGQQVTLSCSPISGHRSVSWYQQTPGQGLQFLFEYFSETQRNKGNFPGRFSGRQFSNSRSEMNVSTLELGDSALYLCASSLRQGNQEAFFGQGTRLTVV.

This clone was recorded only once. CDR3 loop: CASSLWGQAEAFF. The CDR3 DNA follows: TGTGCCAGCAGTTTATGGGGCCAGGCCGAAGCTTTCTTT. V usage is TRBV28 and J usage is TRBJ1-1; D is unresolved. V dropped 0 bases and J dropped 8 bases, with 10 bases sitting between them. The CDR3 covers 13 residues. Germline CDR1 and CDR2: MDHEN and SYDVKM.

The CDR3, as DNA: TGTGCCAGCAGCTTAATAGACAGCAGCACAGATACGCAGTATTTT. It codes for CASSLIDSSTDTQYF. V is TRBV7-8 and J is TRBJ2-3; weak D call: TRBD1 (5 bases). The CDR3 runs to 15 residues. With 2 bases removed from V and 0 bases from J, the gap between germline ends came to 9 bases. Germline values: CDR1 SGHVS, CDR2 FQNEAQ.

V usage is TRBV7-6 and J usage is TRBJ2-7; 8 bases map to TRBD2. V shed 5 bases and J 2 bases; nucleotides not matched to a gene: 5. The germline CDR1 and CDR2 sequences are SGHVS and FNYEAQ. This CDR3 has 14 residues. This CDR3 reads CASSHGGEAYEQYF. The CDR3 DNA reads TGTGCCAGCAGCCACGGGGGGGAGGCCTACGAGCAGTACTTC.

The V and J genes are TRBV28 and TRBJ2-7; D gene uncertain. Germline V lookup: CDR1 MDHEN, CDR2 SYDVKM. V was trimmed by 4 bases and J by 0 bases, leaving 4 bases between them. The CDR3 totals 12 residues. CDR3 DNA sequence: TGTGCCAGCAGTTCAGTCTCCTACGAGCAGTACTTC. This encodes CASSSVSYEQYF.

The chain is built from TRBV5-6 and TRBJ1-6; TRBD1 might be the D (6 bases). CDR3 length: 15 amino acids. Trimming removed 4 bases at V and 9 bases at J, with 17 bases between. The germline CDR1 and CDR2 sequences are SGHDT and YYEEEE. CDR3 region: CASSRVGHSGSPLHF. The CDR3, as DNA: TGTGCCAGCAGCAGGGTGGGACATTCAGGTTCACCCCTCCACTTT.

The chain's CDR3 is CASSVYTDTQYF. CDR3 coding DNA: TGTGCCAGCAGTGTCTACACAGATACGCAGTATTTT. This chain uses TRBV2 with TRBJ2-3; D uncertain. CDR3 length: 12 amino acids. Germline CDR1 reads SNHLY; CDR2 reads FYNNEI. V was shortened by 4 bases and J by 2 bases, with 4 bases between the two germline ends.

This clone was counted only a few times. The V and J genes are TRBV19 and TRBJ1-5; 9 bases fit TRBD1. V lost 8 bases, J lost 4 bases, and 6 bases stayed unmatched. There are 14 residues in the CDR3. Germline V lookup: CDR1 LNHDA, CDR2 SQIVND (reference sequence). CDR3 nucleotides: TGTGCCAGTGGCACAGGGACAGGGAATCAGCCCCAGCATTTT. This codes for CASGTGTGNQPQHF. The entire variable domain, with the rest obtained from reference TRBV19 and TRBJ1-5, is as follows: DGGITQSPKYLFRKEGQNVTLSCEQNLNHDAMYWYRQDPGQGLRLIYYSQIVNDFQKGDIAEGYSVSREKKESFPLTVTSAQKNPTAFYLCASGTGTGNQPQHFGDGTRLSIL.

The J gene is TRBJ2-7, the V gene TRBV7-9, with 10 bases that match TRBD2. Trimming cost V 1 base and J 5 bases; bases outside gene matches: 2. Germline V CDR1 and CDR2: SEHNR, FQNEAQ (reference sequence). The CDR3 has 14 amino acids. CDR3 sequence: CASSLVAGGDEQYF. In DNA, the CDR3 is TGTGCCAGCAGCTTAGTAGCGGGGGGCGACGAGCAGTACTTC.

The chain couples TRBV28 to TRBJ2-7; possible D gene TRBD1, 6 bases. Germline loops: CDR1 MDHEN, CDR2 SYDVKM. The CDR3 totals 12 residues. V was shortened by 6 bases and J by 7 bases, with 13 bases between the two germline ends. The CDR3: CASSPTGMEQYF. CDR3 nucleotide sequence: TGTGCCAGCAGCCCCACAGGGATGGAGCAGTACTTC.

CDR3: CASSLEARGNYGYTF. The CDR3 DNA is TGTGCCAGCAGCTTGGAGGCCAGGGGCAACTATGGCTACACCTTC. The chain uses TRBV5-4 and TRBJ1-2; possibly TRBD1 for D (6 bases). Germline assignment: CDR1 SGHNT and CDR2 YYREEE (reference sequence). Trimming took 0 bases from V and 2 from J, leaving 11 bases between them. The CDR3 has 15 amino acids.

The V call is TRBV28, the J call TRBJ1-5; 9 nucleotides match TRBD1. CDR1 and CDR2 (germline): MDHEN, SYDVKM. This CDR3 has 17 residues. V lost 1 base to trimming and J lost 3 bases; unmatched junction nucleotides: 7. The CDR3 DNA sequence: TGTGCCAGCAGTTTATATGGGACAGGGACCCTCAATCAGCCCCAGCATTTT. Its protein is CASSLYGTGTLNQPQHF.

This chain connects TRBV28 to TRBJ2-7; D perhaps matches TRBD1 (5 bases). The CDR3 sequence is 13 residues long. V lost 2 bases, J lost 3 bases, and 8 bases lay in between. Germline CDR1 is MDHEN and CDR2 is SYDVKM. The CDR3 loop reads CASSLPDIYEQYF. The CDR3 DNA is TGTGCCAGCAGTTTACCGGACATCTACGAGCAGTACTTC.

The gene calls are TRBV7-8 and TRBJ1-5; D call uncertain. V was shortened by 2 bases and J by 4 bases, with 9 bases between the two germline ends. Germline-derived CDR1 and CDR2 are SGHVS and FQNEAQ. The CDR3 is 14 residues long. In nucleotides, the CDR3 is TGTGCCAGCAGCTTAATGCCAGGAAATCAGCCCCAGCATTTT. Translated, it gives CASSLMPGNQPQHF.

V is TRBV5-1 and J is TRBJ2-7; TRBD2 matches 10 bases. There are 16 residues in the CDR3. Germline CDR1 is SGHRS and CDR2 is YFSETQ. J gave up 6 bases and V 2 bases, and 11 bases lay outside the gene matches. In DNA form, the CDR3 reads TGCGCCAGCAGCTTAACCCCGAGCGGGAGGGCCACCGAGCAGTACTTC. Translating it yields CASSLTPSGRATEQYF.

The rearrangement uses TRBV28 and TRBJ2-7; D call uncertain. The length of the CDR3 is 14 residues. CDR1 is MDHEN, CDR2 SYDVKM, per germline. Trimming removed 2 bases from V and 3 bases from J, with 11 bases in between. The CDR3 loop reads CASSLGLLNYEQYF. CDR3 DNA: TGTGCCAGCAGTTTAGGGCTTCTAAACTACGAGCAGTACTTC.

The chain joins TRBV7-7 to TRBJ1-1; 7 nucleotides match TRBD1. The length of the CDR3 is 13 residues. The V gene end was trimmed by 4 bases and the J gene end by 5 bases; junction bases not matched to a gene: 4. Per germline, CDR1 SSHAT and CDR2 FNYEAQ (reference sequence). The CDR3 loop reads CASSSTTGTEAFF. CDR3 DNA sequence: TGTGCCAGCAGCTCGACGACAGGGACTGAAGCTTTCTTT.

CDR3 coding DNA: TGTGCCAGCAGCGAGGCGGTTGGGGGGATGAACACTGAAGCTTTCTTT. Residues: CASSEAVGGMNTEAFF. The rearrangement links TRBV9 to TRBJ1-1, with a weak D call TRBD1 (5 bases). Trimming removed 3 bases at V and 0 bases at J, with 15 bases between. In germline, CDR1 is SGDLS, CDR2 YYNGEE. This CDR3 spans 16 amino acids.

This clone was detected once. The genes are TRBV30 and TRBJ2-5, with D possibly matching TRBD1 (6 bases). Trimming took 5 bases from V and 5 from J, leaving 18 bases between them. The CDR3 is made up of 14 amino acids. The germline CDR1 and CDR2 sequences are GTSNPN and SVGIG (reference sequence). For the CDR3, the DNA is TGTGCCTGGGGGTCCGGACAGTTAGGGGAGACCCAGTACTTC. Translated, it gives CAWGSGQLGETQYF.